This is a list of T cell receptor beta chains from one sample in a study of tumor T cells in aggressive B-cell lymphoma. TCRdb's copy holds only in-frame clones and misses some; the assay was immunoSEQ multiplex PCR. The profile shows roughly 4,500 clones, 85% to 90% of them singletons. The sequenced material came from tumor tissue. Receptor source: an adult with diffuse large B cell lymphoma. CDR3s include the opening cysteine and the closing phenylalanine or tryptophan. A D gene is named only where the DNA matches it firmly. Size is stated for part of the rows, as once, few or many counts, or as a class when the clone is expanded.

>TRBD1|TRBV4-1|few|TRBJ2-3
TGCGCCAGCAGCCAAAAAGGACAGGGGGCCCCTCGAAGCACAGATACGCAGTATTTT
CASSQKGQGAPRSTDTQYF
>NA|TRBV11-3|NA|TRBJ2-7
TGTGCCAGCAGCGTCGGTGCAGGGGCAGCCTACGAGCAGTACTTC
CASSVGAGAAYEQYF
>NA|TRBV13|NA|TRBJ2-4
TGTGCCAGCAGCTTACTCGGGGTTGCCAAAAACATTCAGTACTTC
CASSLLGVAKNIQYF
>NA|TRBV5-6|NA|TRBJ2-3
TGTGCCAGCAGCATATTAGTCGGGGGTACGCAGTATTTT
CASSILVGGTQYF
>TRBD1|TRBV19|NA|TRBJ2-5
TGTGCCAGTAGTATTGGGACAGGGAAGGCGGAGACCCAGTACTTC
CASSIGTGKAETQYF
>TRBD1|TRBV19|NA|TRBJ1-1
TGTGCCAGTAGTATGCCCCGACAGGGGATGATCTCTGAAGCTTTCTTT
CASSMPRQGMISEAFF
>NA|TRBV14|NA|TRBJ2-2
TGTGCCAGCAGCCCCGGTCGAAACACCGGGGAGCTGTTTTTT
CASSPGRNTGELFF
>TRBD2|TRBV29-1|NA|TRBJ2-2
TGCAGCGTTCGGCGGGGGACCACCGGGGAGCTGTTTTTT
CSVRRGTTGELFF
>NA|TRBV28|NA|TRBJ2-3
TGTGCCAGCAGTTTAAGAGGGATTGCCACAGATACGCAGTATTTT
CASSLRGIATDTQYF
>TRBD1|TRBV6-1|NA|TRBJ1-5
TGTGCCAGCCACAGACAGGGACCTGGCCAGCCCCAGCATTTT
CASHRQGPGQPQHF
>TRBD1|TRBV5-5|few|TRBJ1-5
TGTGCCAGCAGCTTGTGGGGGACAGGGCCTCAGCCCCAGCATTTT
CASSLWGTGPQPQHF
>NA|TRBV5-4|few|TRBJ2-5
TGTGCCAGCAGCTTGGCCTTGGGGGGAGAGACCCAGTACTTC
CASSLALGGETQYF
>NA|TRBV20-1|NA|TRBJ2-1
TGCAGTGCTAAGCCACTCAATGAGCAGTTCTTC
CSAKPLNEQFF
>TRBD2|TRBV5-6|NA|TRBJ2-1
TGTGCCAGCAGACCCATAGCGGGGGCTTCCTACAATGAGCAGTTCTTC
CASRPIAGASYNEQFF
>TRBD2|TRBV7-9|NA|TRBJ2-3
TGTGCCAGCAGCTTATTCCAAGCGGGGGGGTTCGCAGATACGCAGTATTTT
CASSLFQAGGFADTQYF
>TRBD1|TRBV6-5|NA|TRBJ1-6
TGTGCCAGCAGGCCGGGACAGGGAGGCTCACCCCTCCACTTT
CASRPGQGGSPLHF
>NA|TRBV28|NA|TRBJ1-4
TGTGCCAGCAGTTTAAGTGGCGGTAATGAAAAACTGTTTTTT
CASSLSGGNEKLFF
>NA|TRBV11-1|NA|TRBJ1-1
TGTGCCAGCAGCTTCGGGGATTTGAACACTGAAGCTTTCTTT
CASSFGDLNTEAFF